One sample yielded the 15 T cell receptor beta chains listed below, sequenced in a study of post-analysis software for immune sequencing data. Study outcomes and limitations: TRBV segments more frequent in patients than in controls numbered five and included TRBV5-6, TRBV5-1 and TRBV20-1.

For these TCRs, the target antigens are not known. Unique molecular identifiers had been added to the TCR beta cDNA libraries. One entry per CDR3 protein results from TCRdb running MiXCR on the PCR reads. The sample lists roughly 800,000 distinct CDR3 sequences; roughly 50% were seen once. The sample taken for sequencing was blood. These receptor sequences come from a girl aged 10-17 years with multiple sclerosis.

This clonotype was seen a handful of times. The chain uses TRBV9 and TRBJ2-7, with D tentatively TRBD1 (5 bases). The ends were cut back, 0 bases at V and 4 bases at J, with 11 bases in the middle. CDR1 is SGDLS, CDR2 YYNGEE, per germline. The length of the CDR3 is 14 residues. The CDR3 reads CASSVDKGRYEQYF. The CDR3 DNA is TGTGCCAGCAGCGTAGATAAGGGGCGGTACGAGCAGTACTTC.

V is TRBV25-1 and J is TRBJ1-2; 9 bases match TRBD1. CDR3 length: 15 amino acids. J gave up 7 bases and V 2 bases, and 8 bases lay outside the gene matches. The germline gives CDR1 MGHDK, CDR2 SYGVNS. The CDR3 spells CASSETAGTGFGYTF. As DNA, the CDR3 is TGTGCCAGCAGTGAAACAGCCGGGACAGGGTTTGGCTACACCTTC.

The chain recombines TRBV28 with TRBJ1-1, with 8 bases fitting TRBD1. CDR3 length: 15 amino acids. The ends lost 2 bases at V and 2 bases at J; junction bases unmatched: 4. The germline gives CDR1 MDHEN, CDR2 SYDVKM. In DNA form, the CDR3 reads TGTGCCAGCAGTTTAGGGACAGGAACTAACACTGAAGCTTTCTTT. Protein sequence: CASSLGTGTNTEAFF.

This clonotype was counted only a few times. J is TRBJ2-5 and V is TRBV20-1; 10 nucleotides line up with TRBD2. The junction had 3 bases not matched to a gene; V was cut back by 6 bases and J by 2 bases. The CDR3 has 13 residues. In germline, CDR1 is DFQATT, CDR2 SNEGSKA (reference sequence). CDR3 sequence (DNA): TGCAGTGCCTTGACTAGCGGGCAAGAGACCCAGTACTTC. Translated: CSALTSGQETQYF.

The table lists this clonotype with a few counts. J is TRBJ2-7 and V is TRBV20-1, with D possibly being TRBD2 (6 bases). Trimming cost V 5 bases and J 7 bases, with 21 bases left between them. The CDR3 covers 14 residues. Germline CDR1 is DFQATT and CDR2 is SNEGSKA (reference sequence). CDR3 sequence: CSALPRGGLQEQYF. CDR3 DNA: TGCAGTGCTTTACCAAGGGGAGGCCTACAGGAGCAGTACTTC.

This clonotype was seen a few times. The gene calls are TRBV7-2 and TRBJ1-4, with TRBD1 matching over 8 bases. V shed 1 base and J 8 bases; nucleotides not matched to a gene: 6. In germline, CDR1 is SGHTA, CDR2 FQGNSA. This CDR3 has 15 amino acids. CDR3 protein: CASSLDGQGWEKLFF. CDR3 DNA sequence: TGTGCCAGCAGCTTAGATGGACAGGGTTGGGAAAAACTGTTTTTT.

The chain uses TRBV6-6 and TRBJ1-4; tentatively, D is TRBD1 (5 bases). The CDR3 totals 12 residues. In germline, CDR1 is MNHNY, CDR2 SVGAGI (reference sequence). V shed 6 bases and J shed 9 bases, with 11 bases lying between them. The CDR3 here is CASSLGRQKLFF. CDR3 in DNA: TGTGCCAGCAGCCTGGGACGTCAAAAACTGTTTTTT.

This clonotype has only a few counts. A much larger clone lies a single base off, so this may be a read error. This sequence joins TRBV10-3 and TRBJ2-7, with 10 bases aligning to TRBD1. V gave up 0 bases and J gave up 5 bases; unmatched junction bases: 7. The germline V gene has CDR1 ENHRY and CDR2 SYGVKD. This CDR3 has 16 amino acids. The DNA for the CDR3 is TGTGCCATCAGTGAGTCTAGTACCGGGACAGGGGACGAGCAGTACTTC. It is translated as CAISESSTGTGDEQYF.

The V and J genes are TRBV12-3 or TRBV12-4 and TRBJ2-5, with D possibly being TRBD2 (5 bases). The CDR3 runs 13 residues. Deletions cut 3 bases from V and 3 bases from J, with 8 bases between. CDR3: CASSFRDKETQYF. CDR3 nucleotides: TGTGCCAGCAGTTTCCGGGATAAAGAGACCCAGTACTTC.

V usage is TRBV7-6 and J usage is TRBJ2-5; 7 bases match TRBD2. The DNA end is a closer match to TRBJ2-7, so the J assignment may be wrong. The CDR3 extends over 16 amino acids. Germline values: CDR1 SGHVS, CDR2 FNYEAQ. Written as DNA, the CDR3 is TGTGCCAGCAGCCCAGGAGTCCCTAGCGGCTACTACGAGCAGTACTTC. It translates to CASSPGVPSGYYEQYF.

The chain recombines TRBV7-6 with TRBJ2-1; D perhaps matches TRBD1 (6 bases). Germline-derived CDR1 and CDR2 are SGHVS and FNYEAQ. The length of the CDR3 is 17 residues. V was clipped by 5 bases and J by 7 bases, with 24 bases between them. The CDR3, as DNA: TGTGCCAGCAGCCGGCTGTCCCCATCGGGACACCGTAATGAGCAGTTCTTC. Translating it yields CASSRLSPSGHRNEQFF.

The chain joins TRBV6-1 to TRBJ2-7; TRBD1 aligns across 10 bases. CDR3 length: 20 residues. V lost 6 bases and J lost 3; bases outside the gene matches: 23. Germline assignment: CDR1 MNHNS and CDR2 SASEGT. CDR3 nucleotides: TGTGCCAGCAGAGAACCCAGACAGGGGGCGTCGAGTTTCCCTCTCTACGAGCAGTACTTC. This codes for CASREPRQGASSFPLYEQYF.

This clonotype showed up many times. V usage is TRBV9 and J usage is TRBJ2-1, with D perhaps matching TRBD2 (5 bases). The germline V and J ends were trimmed by 4 bases and 1 base, with 15 bases remaining between them. Germline CDR1 is SGDLS and CDR2 is YYNGEE. The CDR3 extends over 16 amino acids. This CDR3 reads CASSPLSSGSYNEQFF. CDR3 nucleotides: TGTGCCAGCAGCCCGCTCTCCAGCGGATCCTACAATGAGCAGTTCTTC.

This clonotype was seen a handful of times. The chain couples TRBV12-3 or TRBV12-4 to TRBJ1-2, with 7 bases lining up with TRBD1. This CDR3 is built from 15 residues. J lost 4 bases, V lost 4 bases, and 9 bases had no gene match. In DNA, the CDR3 is TGTGCCAGCAGTTGGGCAGGGGGAATGAGCTATGGCTACACCTTC. This gives the protein CASSWAGGMSYGYTF.

A word on this clonotype: Since the CDR3 does not end with the conserved phenylalanine or tryptophan, this likely comes from a read error. The gene calls are TRBV7-2 and TRBJ2-5; 15 nucleotides align to TRBD2. The J call is in doubt because the DNA end fits TRBJ2-7 better. This CDR3 spans 15 amino acids. CDR1 SGHTA and CDR2 FQGNSA come from the germline V gene. Written as DNA, the CDR3 is TGTGCCAGCAGCAGAGGGACTAGCGGGGGGTACGAGCAGTACTCC. Amino acid sequence: CASSRGTSGGYEQYS.